The 29 T cell receptor beta chains given below trace back to one sample, sequenced in a study of blood T cell repertoires in COVID-19. TCRdb's copy holds only in-frame clones and misses some; the assay was immunoSEQ multiplex PCR. The data contain tens of thousands of clones, around 84% of them singletons. Material for sequencing was peripheral blood. These receptors all stem from a woman aged 60-70 years with acute or convalescent COVID-19.

This clone showed up just once. The chain uses TRBV9 and TRBJ1-3, with a tentative D call TRBD1 (5 bases). Deletions cut 5 bases from V and 0 bases from J, with 15 bases between. Germline V lookup: CDR1 SGDLS, CDR2 YYNGEE. The CDR3 loop spans 16 amino acids. CDR3 sequence (DNA): TGTGCCAGCAGTGTCGCGGGGCAGAGCTCTGGAAACACCATATATTTT. Its protein product is CASSVAGQSSGNTIYF.

This CDR3 is CAIIDLPGTAILISYEQYF. DNA for the CDR3: TGTGCCATCATTGATCTCCCCGGGACAGCGATACTGATCTCCTACGAGCAGTACTTC. The chain is built from TRBV10-3 and TRBJ2-7; 7 bases are a match to TRBD1. Trimming at V came to 7 bases and at J to 0 bases, leaving 21 bases not matched to a gene. The CDR3 length is 19 residues. Germline CDR1 is ENHRY and CDR2 is SYGVKD.

V is TRBV12-3 or TRBV12-4 and J is TRBJ2-7, with D possibly TRBD1 on 6 matching bases. The germline V and J ends were trimmed by 1 base and 5 bases, with 9 bases remaining between them. The CDR3 consists of 13 residues. The CDR3: CASSLGDTDEQYF. DNA of the CDR3: TGTGCCAGCAGTTTAGGGGACACCGACGAGCAGTACTTC.

The V and J genes are TRBV19 and TRBJ1-5; 8 bases line up with TRBD1. J lost 7 bases, V lost 1 base, and 3 bases had no gene match. There are 14 residues in the CDR3. Germline CDR1 LNHDA, CDR2 SQIVND (reference sequence). The CDR3 sequence is CASSIGQGRQPQHF. The CDR3 DNA follows: TGTGCCAGTAGTATAGGACAGGGGAGGCAGCCCCAGCATTTT.

The chain couples TRBV25-1 to TRBJ1-6, with 9 positions matching TRBD1. The trim removed 3 bases at V and 0 bases at J, leaving 0 bases unmatched. This CDR3 has 16 residues. Per the germline V gene, CDR1 is MGHDK and CDR2 is SYGVNS. The CDR3 sequence is CASSETGGSYNSPLHF. CDR3 DNA: TGTGCCAGCAGTGAGACAGGGGGCTCCTATAATTCACCCCTCCACTTT.

This sequence joins TRBV5-4 and TRBJ1-4; maybe TRBD1 (5 bases). This CDR3 spans 13 amino acids. Germline-derived CDR1 and CDR2 are SGHNT and YYREEE (reference sequence). The ends were cut back, 4 bases at V and 8 bases at J, with 12 bases in the middle. The CDR3 protein is CASSRGADEKLFF. The CDR3 DNA reads as TGTGCCAGCAGCCGCGGGGCGGACGAAAAACTGTTTTTT. Full variable domain (outside the CDR3, taken from reference TRBV5-4 and TRBJ1-4): ETGVTQSPTHLIKTRGQQVTLRCSSQSGHNTVSWYQQALGQGPQFIFQYYREEENGRGNFPPRFSGLQFPNYSSELNVNALELDDSALYLCASSRGADEKLFFGSGTQLSVL.

This rearrangement joins TRBV6-6 to TRBJ1-5, with a tentative D call TRBD1 (6 bases). This CDR3 is 15 amino acids long. V dropped 6 bases and J dropped 2 bases, with 14 bases sitting between them. The V gene's germline CDR1 is MNHNY and CDR2 SVGAGI (reference sequence). The DNA for the CDR3 is TGTGCCAGCAGATTGACAGGCAGTGGCAATCAGCCCCAGCATTTT. Translation: CASRLTGSGNQPQHF.

This clone was observed a handful of times. In DNA, the CDR3 is TGTGCCAGCAGAGGGACAGGGTCGGCCGGGGAGCTGTTTTTT. Translating it yields CASRGTGSAGELFF. This sequence joins TRBV6-5 and TRBJ2-2; 9 bases fit TRBD1. CDR1 and CDR2 from the germline V gene are MNHEY and SVGAGI. The junction had 5 bases not matched to a gene; V was cut back by 6 bases and J by 6 bases. The CDR3 sequence is 14 residues long.

The rearrangement joins TRBV11-2 to TRBJ1-5; possibly TRBD1 for D (6 bases). Germline V gene lookup returns CDR1 SGHAT and CDR2 FQNNGV. The CDR3 contains 14 residues. The ends were cut back, 4 bases at V and 4 bases at J, with 11 bases in the middle. Here the CDR3 reads CASSSHTGNQPQHF. The DNA of the CDR3 is TGTGCCAGCAGCTCCCATACAGGGAATCAGCCCCAGCATTTT.

This rearrangement joins TRBV5-6 to TRBJ1-2; D gene unclear. This CDR3 has 14 residues. From germline, CDR1 is SGHDT and CDR2 YYEEEE. Trimming left V 0 bases short and J 7 bases short, with 13 bases between. The CDR3 loop is CASSLVVTSGGYTF. CDR3 bases: TGTGCCAGCAGCTTGGTGGTAACCTCGGGTGGCTACACCTTC.

This clone was seen only a few times. V usage is TRBV7-3 and J usage is TRBJ1-5; no reliable D call. CDR1 is SGHTA and CDR2 is FQGTGA in the germline V gene. The CDR3 extends over 13 amino acids. Deletions cut 5 bases from V and 6 bases from J, with 11 bases between. The CDR3 loop is CASSLDAGQPQHF. CDR3 DNA: TGTGCCAGCAGCCTGGATGCGGGTCAGCCCCAGCATTTT.

The rearrangement joins TRBV6-1 to TRBJ1-1; 10 nucleotides line up with TRBD1. V was clipped by 0 bases and J by 11 bases; unmatched bases: 9. Germline V lookup: CDR1 MNHNS, CDR2 SASEGT. This CDR3 spans 15 amino acids. The CDR3, as DNA: TGTGCCAGCAGTGAAGCGGGACAGGGGCTCGCGACGGCTTTCTTT. Protein sequence: CASSEAGQGLATAFF.

For this clone: The sample has other DNA sequences that encode this CDR3 too. The chain has TRBV3-1 (or the pseudogene TRBV3-2) and TRBJ1-5; D unclear. This CDR3 is built from 14 residues. Trimming pared 6 bases from V and 0 bases from J, leaving 9 bases between. Germline-derived CDR1 and CDR2 are LGHDT and YNNKEL (reference sequence). CDR3 amino acids: CASRSGNSNQPQHF. The CDR3 DNA sequence: TGTGCCAGCAGGTCGGGGAATAGCAATCAGCCCCAGCATTTT.

The V call is TRBV5-1, the J call TRBJ2-2, with unresolved D. The germline V gene encodes CDR1 SGHRS and CDR2 YFSETQ. The V end lost 4 bases, the J end lost 5 bases, and 9 bases lay between the germline ends. CDR3 length equals 13 residues. CDR3 loop: CASSISETGELFF. In DNA form, the CDR3 reads TGCGCCAGCAGCATAAGCGAAACCGGGGAGCTGTTTTTT.

The J gene is TRBJ2-1, the V gene TRBV6-5; D remains unclear. CDR1 and CDR2 (germline): MNHEY, SVGAGI. The CDR3 consists of 15 residues. V lost 4 bases and J 1 base, leaving 11 bases between the germline ends. The CDR3 DNA reads as TGTGCCAGCAGTTGGTCGGGTCCATCCTACAATGAGCAGTTCTTC. This codes for CASSWSGPSYNEQFF.

Comments on this clone: The junction differs from germline at one of its ends, possibly a read error. V usage is TRBV20-1 and J usage is TRBJ1-4; possibly TRBD1 for D (5 bases). CDR3 length: 10 residues. Germline CDR1 is DFQATT and CDR2 is SNEGSKA (reference sequence). The CDR3: CAGRNEKLFF. The CDR3 coding sequence is TGTGCAGGGCGGAATGAAAAACTGTTTTTT.

The rearrangement uses TRBV19 and TRBJ1-4, with 9 bases matching TRBD1. Germline lookup yields CDR1 LNHDA and CDR2 SQIVND (reference sequence). The CDR3 consists of 17 residues. The ends lost 3 bases at V and 1 base at J; junction bases unmatched: 6. The CDR3 spells CASSIRDRGKTNEKLFF. The CDR3 DNA reads as TGTGCCAGTAGTATTCGAGACAGGGGGAAAACTAATGAAAAACTGTTTTTT.

This chain links TRBV10-3 with TRBJ2-7; the D gene is possibly TRBD2 (5 bases). V was trimmed by 3 bases and J by 4 bases, leaving 10 bases between them. CDR3 length: 13 amino acids. The V gene's germline CDR1 is ENHRY and CDR2 SYGVKD. The CDR3 spells CAISEPGKYEQYF. The DNA for the CDR3 is TGTGCCATCAGTGAACCGGGGAAATACGAGCAGTACTTC.

The CDR3 sequence is CASSLWARGSGTEAFF. The CDR3 DNA sequence: TGCGCCAGCAGCTTGTGGGCAAGGGGGAGTGGGACTGAAGCTTTCTTT. This chain links TRBV5-1 with TRBJ1-1; possibly TRBD1 for D (6 bases). Trimming took off 1 base at V and 5 bases at J, with 18 bases between the two ends. Germline V CDR1 and CDR2: SGHRS, YFSETQ. CDR3 size: 16 residues.

The gene calls are TRBV19 and TRBJ2-7; weak D call: TRBD2 (5 bases). Germline CDR1 is LNHDA and CDR2 is SQIVND (reference sequence). The CDR3 extends over 14 amino acids. Trimming stripped 2 bases from V and 6 bases from J, with 14 bases between. The DNA of the CDR3 is TGTGCCAGTAGTATATCGTCGAGGGCCACCGAGCAGTACTTC. Amino acids: CASSISSRATEQYF.

The V and J genes are TRBV6-5 and TRBJ1-5; TRBD1 matches at 9 bases. Germline V CDR1 and CDR2: MNHEY, SVGAGI. V dropped 8 bases and J dropped 5; count of bases not matched to a gene: 10. This CDR3 contains 15 residues. The CDR3 loop is CASVSRGQGHQPQHF. The CDR3, as DNA: TGTGCCAGCGTTTCGAGGGGACAGGGACATCAGCCCCAGCATTTT.

The V gene is TRBV10-3, the J gene TRBJ1-4; unclear D gene. The CDR3 consists of 12 residues. V was pared by 7 bases and J by 10 bases, with 13 bases between. Germline assignment: CDR1 ENHRY and CDR2 SYGVKD. CDR3: CAINQAPGKLFF. In nucleotides, the CDR3 is TGTGCCATCAATCAAGCTCCGGGAAAACTGTTTTTT.

This chain uses TRBV7-9 with TRBJ1-1; possible D gene TRBD1, 5 bases. CDR1 and CDR2 (germline): SEHNR, FQNEAQ (reference sequence). The CDR3 is 14 residues long. The V gene lost 3 bases and the J gene lost 2 bases, with 10 bases spanning the gap. The CDR3 DNA follows: TGTGCCAGCAGCTTGCCTCAGGGTAACACTGAAGCTTTCTTT. Protein: CASSLPQGNTEAFF.

This clone appeared a single time. DNA of the CDR3: TGTGCCAGCAGTTATAAGACAGATCAGCCCCAGCATTTT. Translation: CASSYKTDQPQHF. The V gene is TRBV6-5, the J gene TRBJ1-5; a weak D match, TRBD1 (5 bases). CDR1 and CDR2 from the germline V gene are MNHEY and SVGAGI. Between the trimmed V and J ends, which lost 3 bases and 5 bases, there was a span of 8 bases. CDR3 length: 13 residues.

In its sample, this clone was seen a few times. This chain joins TRBV9 and TRBJ1-2; D perhaps matches TRBD1 (5 bases). The CDR3 contains 15 residues. The V and J ends lost 4 bases and 1 base respectively, with 14 bases between them. Germline loops: CDR1 SGDLS, CDR2 YYNGEE. In DNA, the CDR3 is TGTGCCAGCAGCCCCCGACAGAACCTTAACTATGGCTACACCTTC. This encodes CASSPRQNLNYGYTF.

The table lists this clone with a count of one. The chain joins TRBV2 to TRBJ2-5, with D perhaps TRBD2 (6 bases). Looked up from germline, CDR1 is SNHLY and CDR2 is FYNNEI. Trimming shortened V by 6 bases and J by 2 bases, and 13 bases separated the two germline ends. CDR3 size: 14 residues. The CDR3 reads CASSPRRAQETQYF. Written as DNA, the CDR3 is TGTGCCAGCAGCCCACGGAGGGCGCAAGAGACCCAGTACTTC.

The chain uses TRBV6-1 and TRBJ2-1; TRBD2 matches 10 bases. Trimming took 2 bases from V and 5 from J; bases not matched to a gene: 3. The CDR3 loop spans 15 amino acids. Germline CDR1 MNHNS, CDR2 SASEGT. The CDR3 DNA reads as TGTGCCAGCAGTGAACTAGCGGGGGCCCACAATGAGCAGTTCTTC. Amino acids: CASSELAGAHNEQFF.

The CDR3 DNA is TGCAGCGTTGATTCAGACAGGGGTAACTATGGCTACACCTTC. This encodes CSVDSDRGNYGYTF. The chain couples TRBV29-1 to TRBJ1-2; TRBD1 aligns across 8 bases. The CDR3 is 14 amino acids. Germline V gene lookup returns CDR1 SQVTM and CDR2 ANQGSEA. The trim removed 3 bases at V and 1 base at J, leaving 4 bases unmatched.

This clone was seen a few times. The gene calls are TRBV2 and TRBJ2-7; perhaps TRBD2 as D (7 bases). V lost 7 bases and J lost 0, with 10 bases in between. Germline loops: CDR1 SNHLY, CDR2 FYNNEI. This CDR3 comprises 13 residues. The CDR3 DNA reads as TGTGCCAGCATGGGGGGGGCCTCCTACGAGCAGTACTTC. Amino acids: CASMGGASYEQYF.